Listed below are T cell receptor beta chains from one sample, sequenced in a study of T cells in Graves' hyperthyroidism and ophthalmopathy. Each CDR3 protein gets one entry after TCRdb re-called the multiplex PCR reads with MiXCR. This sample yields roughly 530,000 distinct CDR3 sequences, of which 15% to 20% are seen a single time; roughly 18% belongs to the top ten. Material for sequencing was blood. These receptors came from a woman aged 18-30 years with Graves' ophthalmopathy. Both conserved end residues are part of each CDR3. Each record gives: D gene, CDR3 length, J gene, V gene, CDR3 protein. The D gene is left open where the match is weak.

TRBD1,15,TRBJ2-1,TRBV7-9,CASSLRTGGKDEQFF
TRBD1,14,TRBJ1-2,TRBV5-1,CASSLRQGRYGYTF
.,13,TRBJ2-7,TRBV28,CASSPGVGYEQYF
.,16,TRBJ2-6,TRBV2,CASSEPSISGANVLTF
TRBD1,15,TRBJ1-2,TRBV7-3,CASSPYSGGADGYTF
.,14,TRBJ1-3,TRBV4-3,CASSQGHSGNTIYF
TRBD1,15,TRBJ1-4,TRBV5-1,CASSPSGQPNEKLFF
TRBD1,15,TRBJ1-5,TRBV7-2,CASSLGDRVGQPQHF
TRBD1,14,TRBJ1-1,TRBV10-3,CAISDPGGKNEAFF
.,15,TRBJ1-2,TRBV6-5,CASSYSRWPNYGYTF
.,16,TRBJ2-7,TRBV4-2,CASSQALAGEPYEQYF
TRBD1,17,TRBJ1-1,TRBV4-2,CASSYSGRQGVNTEAFF
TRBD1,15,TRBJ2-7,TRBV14,CASSDPGQGIYEQYF
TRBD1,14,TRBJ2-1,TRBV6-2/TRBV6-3,CASRGQSSYNEQFF
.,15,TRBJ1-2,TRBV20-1,CSARGAAGMDYGYTF
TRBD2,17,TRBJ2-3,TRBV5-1,CASSQEFLAGGGNTQYF
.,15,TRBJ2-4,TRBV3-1,CASSQDSQGLNIQYF
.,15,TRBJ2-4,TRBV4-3,CASSQDVSGENIQYF
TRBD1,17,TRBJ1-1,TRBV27,CASSLSGTGGMNTEAFF
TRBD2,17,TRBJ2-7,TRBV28,CASSSRLAGSSSYEQYF
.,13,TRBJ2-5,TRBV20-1,CSARESIRETQYF
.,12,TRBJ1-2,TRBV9,CASSESWGGYTF
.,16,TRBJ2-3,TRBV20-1,CSARDTGQDVIDTQYF
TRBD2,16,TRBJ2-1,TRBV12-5,CASGLGAGSSYNEQFF
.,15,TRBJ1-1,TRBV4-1,CASSQSWSINTEAFF
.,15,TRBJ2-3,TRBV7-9,CASSFSLQGSDTQYF
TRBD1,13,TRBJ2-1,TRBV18,CASSPGQDNEQFF
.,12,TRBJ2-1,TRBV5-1,CASSFEGVEQFF
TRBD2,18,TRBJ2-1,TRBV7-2,CASSPAGTSGGVYNEQFF
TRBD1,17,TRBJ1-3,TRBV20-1,CSARVGQGLKGGNTIYF
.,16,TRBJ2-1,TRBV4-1,CASSQDPGPLYNEQFF
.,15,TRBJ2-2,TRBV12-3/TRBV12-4,CASSLRLTNTGELFF
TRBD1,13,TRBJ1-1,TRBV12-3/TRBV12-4,CASSSDRESEAFF
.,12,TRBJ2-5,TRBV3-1,CASSQVAETQYF
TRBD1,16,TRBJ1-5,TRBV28,CASSLSGTGENQPQHF
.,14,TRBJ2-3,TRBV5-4,CASTHGLRTDTQYF
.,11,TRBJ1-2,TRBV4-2,CASRETWGYTF
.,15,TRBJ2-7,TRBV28,CASSPSQDGFFEQYF
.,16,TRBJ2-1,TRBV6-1,CASSERHSGTYNEQFF
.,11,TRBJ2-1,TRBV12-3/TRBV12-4,CASRIQGEQFF
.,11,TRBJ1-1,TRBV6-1,CASIRADKAFF
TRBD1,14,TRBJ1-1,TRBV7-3,CASSLIGGATEAFF
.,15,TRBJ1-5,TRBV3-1,CASSQDIEANQPQHF
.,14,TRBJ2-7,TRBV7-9,CASSLTGALDEQYF
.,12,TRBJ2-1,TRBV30,CAWRTPYNEQFF
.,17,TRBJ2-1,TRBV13,CASSETGDNSVDGEQFF
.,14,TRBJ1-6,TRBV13,CASSSWDFNSPLHF
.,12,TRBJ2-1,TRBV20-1,CSAGDTANEQFF
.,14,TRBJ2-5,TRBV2,CASSEASRKETQYF
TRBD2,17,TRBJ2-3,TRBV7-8,CASSLRLAGGPTDTQYF
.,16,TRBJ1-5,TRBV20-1,CSARVLGQNSNQPQHF
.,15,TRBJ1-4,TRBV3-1,CASSFLGQGNEKLFF